This is a list of T cell receptor beta chains from one sample in a study of CD8+ T cells in alopecia areata. TCRdb's copy holds only in-frame clones and misses some; the assay was immunoSEQ multiplex PCR. The sample yields 150,000 to 200,000 clones, approximately 65% seen once. The sample in question was CD4+ T cells sorted from blood, obtained at week 4, from a patient treated with tofacitinib. Source of these receptors: a human donor with alopecia areata. Each CDR3 is given with its conserved first and last residue. Each record gives: CDR3 DNA, CDR3 protein, CDR3 length, D gene, V gene, clone size, J gene. A D gene is named only where the DNA matches it firmly. Only some rows state a clone size, as once, few, many or a class for expanded clones.

cdr3_nt: TGTGCCAGCAGCGGGACAGTTTCCTACGAGCAGTACTTC
cdr3_aa: CASSGTVSYEQYF
cdr3_length: 13
d_call: TRBD1
v_call: TRBV7-2
clone_size: -
j_call: TRBJ2-7

cdr3_nt: TGTGCCTGGAGCAAGGACAGACGCTATGGCTACACCTTC
cdr3_aa: CAWSKDRRYGYTF
cdr3_length: 13
d_call: -
v_call: TRBV30
clone_size: -
j_call: TRBJ1-2

cdr3_nt: TGCGCCAGCAGCTTACAGGGGGCTGGGGTGAACACTGAAGCTTTCTTT
cdr3_aa: CASSLQGAGVNTEAFF
cdr3_length: 16
d_call: TRBD1
v_call: TRBV5-1
clone_size: -
j_call: TRBJ1-1

cdr3_nt: TGTGCCTGGAGTGTTAGGGGGACTGAAGCTTTCTTT
cdr3_aa: CAWSVRGTEAFF
cdr3_length: 12
d_call: -
v_call: TRBV30
clone_size: -
j_call: TRBJ1-1

cdr3_nt: TGCAGCGTATTCGAATGGGGGGCCTCGAACACTGAAGCTTTCTTT
cdr3_aa: CSVFEWGASNTEAFF
cdr3_length: 15
d_call: -
v_call: TRBV29-1
clone_size: few
j_call: TRBJ1-1

cdr3_nt: TGCAGCGTTGTCACTAGCGGGGCGCCGTCAGATACGCAGTATTTT
cdr3_aa: CSVVTSGAPSDTQYF
cdr3_length: 15
d_call: TRBD2
v_call: TRBV29-1
clone_size: few
j_call: TRBJ2-3

cdr3_nt: TGTGCCACCAGCAGAGATCCAGGGGACAATGAGCAGTTCTTC
cdr3_aa: CATSRDPGDNEQFF
cdr3_length: 14
d_call: -
v_call: TRBV15
clone_size: -
j_call: TRBJ2-1

cdr3_nt: TGTGCCAGCAGCCAAGCACGGGGGGCCGGAAACACCATATATTTT
cdr3_aa: CASSQARGAGNTIYF
cdr3_length: 15
d_call: -
v_call: TRBV4-2
clone_size: -
j_call: TRBJ1-3

cdr3_nt: TGTGCCTGGAGGGACAGGGCAGGCACTGAAGCTTTCTTT
cdr3_aa: CAWRDRAGTEAFF
cdr3_length: 13
d_call: TRBD1
v_call: TRBV30
clone_size: once
j_call: TRBJ1-1

cdr3_nt: TGCGCCAGCAGCCAAGAAGAGGGGGGGGATAACACTGAAGCTTTCTTT
cdr3_aa: CASSQEEGGDNTEAFF
cdr3_length: 16
d_call: -
v_call: TRBV4-3
clone_size: -
j_call: TRBJ1-1

cdr3_nt: TGTGCCAGCTCAGACCAGGAGACCCAGTACTTC
cdr3_aa: CASSDQETQYF
cdr3_length: 11
d_call: -
v_call: TRBV18
clone_size: -
j_call: TRBJ2-5

cdr3_nt: TGCGCCAGCTCCCCCGGGGGGGCCGAAGATACGCAGTATTTT
cdr3_aa: CASSPGGAEDTQYF
cdr3_length: 14
d_call: TRBD2
v_call: TRBV5-1
clone_size: -
j_call: TRBJ2-3

cdr3_nt: TGTGCCTGGAGTGGGATTGCGGGACGGCCGTCTTCACCCCTCCACTTT
cdr3_aa: CAWSGIAGRPSSPLHF
cdr3_length: 16
d_call: -
v_call: TRBV30
clone_size: -
j_call: TRBJ1-6

cdr3_nt: TGTGCCAGCAGCCCTTCGGGTGGCAATCAGCCCCAGCATTTT
cdr3_aa: CASSPSGGNQPQHF
cdr3_length: 14
d_call: -
v_call: TRBV7-2
clone_size: -
j_call: TRBJ1-5

cdr3_nt: TGTGCCAGCAGCTTAGCTGGACAGGACACGCAGTATTTT
cdr3_aa: CASSLAGQDTQYF
cdr3_length: 13
d_call: TRBD1
v_call: TRBV11-1
clone_size: -
j_call: TRBJ2-3

cdr3_nt: TGTGCCAGCAGCCAGAGGGGGGGCCTCGCAGATACGCAGTATTTT
cdr3_aa: CASSQRGGLADTQYF
cdr3_length: 15
d_call: -
v_call: TRBV5-4
clone_size: -
j_call: TRBJ2-3

cdr3_nt: TGCAGTGCCGCTAAGTTGGATGGCTACACCTTC
cdr3_aa: CSAAKLDGYTF
cdr3_length: 11
d_call: -
v_call: TRBV20-1
clone_size: once
j_call: TRBJ1-2

cdr3_nt: TGTGCCATCCTAAGATCACGAAGCTCCTACAATGAGCAGTTCTTC
cdr3_aa: CAILRSRSSYNEQFF
cdr3_length: 15
d_call: -
v_call: TRBV2
clone_size: -
j_call: TRBJ2-1

cdr3_nt: TGTGCCAGCAGCCCGACAGGCTATGGCTACACCTTC
cdr3_aa: CASSPTGYGYTF
cdr3_length: 12
d_call: -
v_call: TRBV6-5
clone_size: -
j_call: TRBJ1-2

cdr3_nt: TGCAGCGTTGGCAGCCAAAGGGGGAAACTGTTTTTT
cdr3_aa: CSVGSQRGKLFF
cdr3_length: 12
d_call: -
v_call: TRBV29-1
clone_size: -
j_call: TRBJ1-4

cdr3_nt: TGCAGCGTCCTGCAGGGGGCAGGGAGCAATCAGCCCCAGCATTTT
cdr3_aa: CSVLQGAGSNQPQHF
cdr3_length: 15
d_call: TRBD1
v_call: TRBV29-1
clone_size: -
j_call: TRBJ1-5

cdr3_nt: TGTGCCAGCAGCTTGTATAGACAGGGGGCCTCCGAACGTAATCAGCCCCAGCATTTT
cdr3_aa: CASSLYRQGASERNQPQHF
cdr3_length: 19
d_call: TRBD1
v_call: TRBV5-6
clone_size: -
j_call: TRBJ1-5

cdr3_nt: TGTGCCAGCAGTGAAATCCCAATTTATGGCTACACCTTC
cdr3_aa: CASSEIPIYGYTF
cdr3_length: 13
d_call: -
v_call: TRBV25-1
clone_size: -
j_call: TRBJ1-2

cdr3_nt: TGTGCCACCAGCAGAGACGGGCCCCGGAGGTCCACTGAAGCTTTCTTT
cdr3_aa: CATSRDGPRRSTEAFF
cdr3_length: 16
d_call: -
v_call: TRBV15
clone_size: -
j_call: TRBJ1-1

cdr3_nt: TGTGCCTGGAGTGGAAATTGGGGAGACACTGAAGCTTTCTTT
cdr3_aa: CAWSGNWGDTEAFF
cdr3_length: 14
d_call: -
v_call: TRBV30
clone_size: -
j_call: TRBJ1-1

cdr3_nt: TGTGCCAGCAGCTTATCGCGACAGGGCACCCTCCACTTT
cdr3_aa: CASSLSRQGTLHF
cdr3_length: 13
d_call: TRBD1
v_call: TRBV7-2
clone_size: few
j_call: TRBJ1-6

cdr3_nt: TGTGCCAGCAGTTTATCTGCCAGGGAGGGTGGCTACACCTTC
cdr3_aa: CASSLSAREGGYTF
cdr3_length: 14
d_call: -
v_call: TRBV27
clone_size: -
j_call: TRBJ1-2

cdr3_nt: TGTGCCACCAGCACCCACCGTCTAGCAGGCGAGCAGTACTTC
cdr3_aa: CATSTHRLAGEQYF
cdr3_length: 14
d_call: -
v_call: TRBV15
clone_size: -
j_call: TRBJ2-7

cdr3_nt: TGTGCCACCAGCAGAGGGGATGCTGGCTACACCTTC
cdr3_aa: CATSRGDAGYTF
cdr3_length: 12
d_call: -
v_call: TRBV15
clone_size: -
j_call: TRBJ1-2

cdr3_nt: TGTGCCAGCAGCTTTAGGGGGAAGGGGTCCTACGAGCAGTACTTC
cdr3_aa: CASSFRGKGSYEQYF
cdr3_length: 15
d_call: -
v_call: TRBV7-9
clone_size: -
j_call: TRBJ2-7

cdr3_nt: TGCAGCGTTGCAGGGGGCCCCTACGAGCAGTACTTC
cdr3_aa: CSVAGGPYEQYF
cdr3_length: 12
d_call: TRBD1
v_call: TRBV29-1
clone_size: -
j_call: TRBJ2-7

cdr3_nt: TGTGCCAGCTCACCACCGGGCCAGTCCCATTCACCCCTCCACTTT
cdr3_aa: CASSPPGQSHSPLHF
cdr3_length: 15
d_call: -
v_call: TRBV18
clone_size: -
j_call: TRBJ1-6

cdr3_nt: TGCAGCGTTGGTACTAGCGGGAACACAGATACGCAGTATTTT
cdr3_aa: CSVGTSGNTDTQYF
cdr3_length: 14
d_call: TRBD2
v_call: TRBV29-1
clone_size: -
j_call: TRBJ2-3

cdr3_nt: TGCGCCAGCAGCTTGATTGCCCAAGAGACCCAGTACTTC
cdr3_aa: CASSLIAQETQYF
cdr3_length: 13
d_call: -
v_call: TRBV5-1
clone_size: -
j_call: TRBJ2-5

cdr3_nt: TGCAGCGTCCTCCCTACAGGGGGGGTTGGAGATACGCAGTATTTT
cdr3_aa: CSVLPTGGVGDTQYF
cdr3_length: 15
d_call: -
v_call: TRBV29-1
clone_size: -
j_call: TRBJ2-3

cdr3_nt: TGTGCCAGTAATTTGCAGGGCAATCAGCCCCAGCATTTT
cdr3_aa: CASNLQGNQPQHF
cdr3_length: 13
d_call: -
v_call: TRBV19
clone_size: -
j_call: TRBJ1-5

cdr3_nt: TGTGCCAGCAGTAAGCCGGGACAGGGAACGAACACTGAAGCTTTCTTT
cdr3_aa: CASSKPGQGTNTEAFF
cdr3_length: 16
d_call: TRBD1
v_call: TRBV2
clone_size: -
j_call: TRBJ1-1

cdr3_nt: TGCAGCGTTTCGGGGGACGTCCACGAGCAGTACTTC
cdr3_aa: CSVSGDVHEQYF
cdr3_length: 12
d_call: -
v_call: TRBV29-1
clone_size: -
j_call: TRBJ2-7

cdr3_nt: TGTGCCAGCAGCTTAGTAAGCGGGGGGCGCACCGGGGAGCTGTTTTTT
cdr3_aa: CASSLVSGGRTGELFF
cdr3_length: 16
d_call: TRBD2
v_call: TRBV7-2
clone_size: few
j_call: TRBJ2-2

cdr3_nt: TGCAGCGTTGGTTTGAGGGCCCCCGGAGGGGAGCAGTACTTC
cdr3_aa: CSVGLRAPGGEQYF
cdr3_length: 14
d_call: -
v_call: TRBV29-1
clone_size: few
j_call: TRBJ2-7

cdr3_nt: TGTGCCAGCAGTGATCAGGGTGGGTCAGATACGCAGTATTTT
cdr3_aa: CASSDQGGSDTQYF
cdr3_length: 14
d_call: -
v_call: TRBV2
clone_size: -
j_call: TRBJ2-3

cdr3_nt: TGCGCCAGCAGCTCCGGGACAGAAGCCTACGAGCAGTACTTC
cdr3_aa: CASSSGTEAYEQYF
cdr3_length: 14
d_call: TRBD1
v_call: TRBV5-1
clone_size: -
j_call: TRBJ2-7

cdr3_nt: TGCGCCAGCAGCTTGTTGGGGCCGGGGAAGCAGTTCTTC
cdr3_aa: CASSLLGPGKQFF
cdr3_length: 13
d_call: -
v_call: TRBV5-1
clone_size: -
j_call: TRBJ2-1

cdr3_nt: TGCAGCGCAAGACGTGAAAGGGCCGGAGACACCTTC
cdr3_aa: CSARRERAGDTF
cdr3_length: 12
d_call: -
v_call: TRBV29-1
clone_size: -
j_call: TRBJ1-2

cdr3_nt: TGCAGTGCTAGCCCCACGGGTGAAGCTTTCTTT
cdr3_aa: CSASPTGEAFF
cdr3_length: 11
d_call: -
v_call: TRBV20-1
clone_size: -
j_call: TRBJ1-1

cdr3_nt: TGTGCCTGTGAACGGACTCCCCGAATCACAGATACGCAGTATTTT
cdr3_aa: CACERTPRITDTQYF
cdr3_length: 15
d_call: -
v_call: TRBV30
clone_size: -
j_call: TRBJ2-3

cdr3_nt: TGTGCCAGCAGCCAAGTCGTGGCCCGGGGGGAGGAGACCCAGTACTTC
cdr3_aa: CASSQVVARGEETQYF
cdr3_length: 16
d_call: TRBD2
v_call: TRBV4-2
clone_size: -
j_call: TRBJ2-5